Listed here are 17 T cell receptor beta chains from one sample, sequenced in a study of CD8 T cells in Susac syndrome. Random hexamers primed reverse transcription of about 0.5 to 1 ug RNA. TCRdb ran MiXCR on the immunoSEQ multiplex PCR reads and lists one entry per CDR3 protein. The sample lists about 300,000 distinct CDR3 sequences, about 91% occurring once. Source material: CD8+ T cells from PBMCs. Receptors originate from a human donor with multiple sclerosis.

The V gene is TRBV12-3 or TRBV12-4, the J gene TRBJ2-5; TRBD1 aligns across 9 bases. V shed 5 bases and J 9 bases; nucleotides not matched to a gene: 13. The CDR3 sequence is 15 residues long. This chain's CDR3 is CASSPGTGPGLSQYF. CDR3 DNA sequence: TGTGCCAGCAGTCCAGGGACAGGGCCCGGGCTGTCCCAGTACTTC.

V usage is TRBV9 and J usage is TRBJ1-2; D is ambiguous. CDR1 and CDR2 (germline): SGDLS, YYNGEE. This CDR3 spans 14 amino acids. The V and J ends lost 3 bases and 6 bases respectively, with 15 bases between them. The CDR3: CASSETDLKHGYTF. The CDR3 coding sequence is TGTGCCAGCAGCGAGACCGACCTAAAGCATGGCTACACCTTC.

CDR3 protein: CASKLGTRLNTEAFF. DNA of the CDR3: TGTGCCAGCAAGTTAGGAACACGCTTGAACACTGAAGCTTTCTTT. V gene TRBV27 combines with J gene TRBJ1-1; D remains unclear. The CDR3 consists of 15 residues. Germline V CDR1 and CDR2: MNHEY, SMNVEV (reference sequence). The V end lost 7 bases, the J end lost 0 bases, and 15 bases lay between the germline ends.

V and J are TRBV6-5 and TRBJ1-1; weak D call: TRBD1 (5 bases). The CDR3 runs to 13 residues. The V end lost 4 bases, the J end lost 7 bases, and 13 bases lay between the germline ends. Germline V gives CDR1 MNHEY, CDR2 SVGAGI. CDR3 protein: CASSSTHTGEAFF. CDR3 sequence (DNA): TGTGCCAGCAGTTCCACCCATACAGGTGAAGCTTTCTTT.

This sequence joins TRBV7-9 and TRBJ2-7; tentatively, D is TRBD1 (5 bases). The CDR3 length is 13 residues. The ends were cut back, 6 bases at V and 3 bases at J, with 12 bases in the middle. Germline loops: CDR1 SEHNR, CDR2 FQNEAQ (reference sequence). Written as DNA, the CDR3 is TGTGCCAGCAGGTCGGACAAGAACTACGAGCAGTACTTC. Amino acids: CASRSDKNYEQYF.

The V gene is TRBV7-8, the J gene TRBJ1-1, with a weak D call TRBD1 (5 bases). The CDR3 has 14 residues. With 4 bases removed from V and 3 bases from J, the gap between germline ends came to 12 bases. Germline V gene data show CDR1 as SGHVS and CDR2 as FQNEAQ. CDR3 region: CASSWDLRDTEAFF. In DNA form, the CDR3 reads TGTGCCAGCAGCTGGGACTTACGGGACACTGAAGCTTTCTTT.

V and J are TRBV29-1 and TRBJ2-1; D uncertain. CDR3 size: 10 residues. The germline CDR1 and CDR2 sequences are SQVTM and ANQGSEA. Between the trimmed V and J ends, which lost 5 bases and 12 bases, there was a span of 11 bases. The CDR3: CSVSGMGQFF. Written as DNA, the CDR3 is TGCAGCGTTTCTGGAATGGGGCAGTTCTTC.

The J gene is TRBJ2-2, the V gene TRBV9; D perhaps matches TRBD2 (6 bases). V lost 0 bases, J lost 6 bases, and 9 bases lay in between. The germline gives CDR1 SGDLS, CDR2 YYNGEE. There are 14 residues in the CDR3. In DNA, the CDR3 is TGTGCCAGCAGCGTAGCGGGAGTGGCCGGGGAGCTGTTTTTT. This encodes CASSVAGVAGELFF.

The chain employs TRBV12-3 or TRBV12-4 and TRBJ1-1, with D unclear. The CDR3 has 10 residues. V gave up 3 bases and J gave up 4 bases, with 0 bases separating them. For the CDR3, the DNA is TGTGCCAGCAGTTTCACTGAAGCTTTCTTT. Protein: CASSFTEAFF.

The V call is TRBV7-2, the J call TRBJ2-5, with D maybe TRBD1 (6 bases). Germline assignment: CDR1 SGHTA and CDR2 FQGNSA. The CDR3 loop spans 18 amino acids. V was shortened by 4 bases and J by 1 base, with 22 bases between the two germline ends. Here the CDR3 reads CASSSTQTGQYIQETQYF. Written as DNA, the CDR3 is TGTGCCAGCAGCTCGACTCAAACCGGACAGTACATCCAAGAGACCCAGTACTTC.

V usage is TRBV28 and J usage is TRBJ2-1; no reliable D call. Trimming removed 11 bases from V and 7 bases from J, with 6 bases in between. Germline CDR1 is MDHEN and CDR2 is SYDVKM. The CDR3 length is 9 residues. CDR3 amino acids: CAAGNEQFF. In nucleotides, the CDR3 is TGTGCCGCAGGTAATGAGCAGTTCTTC.

The genes are TRBV15 and TRBJ2-2; D may match TRBD1 or TRBD2 (5 bases each). The CDR3 runs to 16 residues. Germline V gives CDR1 LNHNV, CDR2 YYDKDF (reference sequence). The germline V and J ends were trimmed by 0 bases and 6 bases, with 14 bases remaining between them. The CDR3 DNA sequence: TGTGCCACCAGCAGAGAAAAGGGGACGATAGCCGGGGAGCTGTTTTTT. The encoded protein is CATSREKGTIAGELFF.

This rearrangement joins TRBV28 to TRBJ2-7; no firm D call. Germline assignment: CDR1 MDHEN and CDR2 SYDVKM. Trimming shortened V by 7 bases and J by 3 bases, and 13 bases separated the two germline ends. This CDR3 comprises 13 residues. The CDR3 coding sequence is TGTGCCAGCACTGGCGGTCTAGACTACGAGCAGTACTTC. Its protein is CASTGGLDYEQYF.

This clonotype has more than one count but fewer than ten. The chain links TRBV7-2 to TRBJ1-1; no reliable D call. The germline V and J ends were trimmed by 5 bases and 5 bases, with 18 bases remaining between them. Germline V gives CDR1 SGHTA, CDR2 FQGNSA. The CDR3 contains 15 residues. As DNA, the CDR3 is TGTGCCAGCAGCCTAGTTAGGAGGTTGAGTACTGAAGCTTTCTTT. This encodes CASSLVRRLSTEAFF.

This clonotype was seen only a few times. The chain uses TRBV7-8 and TRBJ2-7; D might be TRBD1 (6 bases). Trimming shortened V by 5 bases and J by 2 bases, and 10 bases separated the two germline ends. The CDR3 is made up of 13 amino acids. Germline CDR1 SGHVS, CDR2 FQNEAQ. CDR3 protein: CASSNGQTYEQYF. CDR3 nucleotide sequence: TGTGCCAGCAGCAACGGACAGACCTACGAGCAGTACTTC.

V usage is TRBV6-6 and J usage is TRBJ1-1; possible D gene TRBD1, 6 bases. V lost 6 bases and J 1 base, leaving 12 bases between the germline ends. The germline CDR1 and CDR2 sequences are MNHNY and SVGAGI (reference sequence). The CDR3 spans 14 residues. CDR3 DNA: TGTGCCAGCAGACTATACAGGGAGAACACTGAAGCTTTCTTT. It yields the protein CASRLYRENTEAFF.

In this sample, this clonotype turned up once. The chain couples TRBV28 to TRBJ2-7; maybe TRBD2 (6 bases). The CDR3 is 15 amino acids. Germline V gene lookup returns CDR1 MDHEN and CDR2 SYDVKM. Between the trimmed V and J ends, which lost 3 bases and 3 bases, there was a span of 15 bases. The CDR3 sequence is CASSLLLGAGYEQYF. CDR3 in DNA: TGTGCCAGCAGTTTGTTATTGGGAGCGGGCTACGAGCAGTACTTC.